This T cell receptor beta chain was recorded in a study of shared clonotypes between healthy human individuals. Using immunoSEQ multiplex PCR, the repertoire was profiled, and TCRdb retains in-frame clones only, with some absent. The profile shows about 1 million clones, about 74% of them singletons. Regarding this clone: As yet, its antigen is unknown.

Study-level results: Across subsets, estimated richness was generally greater for naive than for memory populations.

Looked up from germline, CDR1 is SGDLS and CDR2 is YYNGEE. V gave up 4 bases and J gave up 0 bases; unmatched junction bases: 8. The CDR3 spans 16 residues. Sequenced material: memory CD4+ T cells sorted from blood. Described subset: CD45RA-negative fraction. The TCR originated in a young man in good health. V and J are TRBV9 and TRBJ1-1; 8 nucleotides align to TRBD1. The CDR3 DNA is TGTGCCAGCAGCCCGGGGACAGGCGGTATGAACACTGAAGCTTTCTTT. Its translation is CASSPGTGGMNTEAFF.